Below are 11 T cell receptor beta chains sequenced from a single sample in a study of early T cells in non-severe SARS-CoV-2 infection. TCRdb called the 5' RACE reads again in MiXCR, with one record for every CDR3 protein. Found here are roughly 57,000 distinct CDR3 sequences, under 15% of them singletons; the top ten hold around 1.4%. Sequencing was done on a sample of whole blood. The source is an adult who was a healthcare worker with PCR-confirmed SARS-CoV-2 infection or an uninfected control (not recorded which).

This clonotype was recorded at least ten times. This chain joins TRBV19 and TRBJ2-3, with D hard to call. Germline lookup yields CDR1 LNHDA and CDR2 SQIVND (reference sequence). Trimming removed 5 bases at V and 1 base at J, with 10 bases between. The length of the CDR3 is 14 residues. The CDR3 loop is CASSPLRGTDTQYF. As DNA, the CDR3 is TGTGCCAGTAGTCCCTTGAGAGGCACAGATACGCAGTATTTT.

This clonotype was seen a few times. The chain carries TRBV6-2 or TRBV6-3 and TRBJ2-1, with TRBD2 matching 11 bases. In germline, CDR1 is MNHEY, CDR2 SVGEGT. Trimming took 6 bases from V and 6 from J; bases not matched to a gene: 7. This CDR3 is built from 15 residues. The CDR3 protein is CASSKLAGAPNEQFF. The CDR3 nucleotides are TGTGCCAGCAGCAAACTAGCGGGGGCCCCCAATGAGCAGTTCTTC.

Only a few counts were recorded for this clonotype. The gene calls are TRBV10-3 and TRBJ1-2; 9 nucleotides agree with TRBD1. In germline, CDR1 is ENHRY, CDR2 SYGVKD. With 10 bases clipped from V and 4 bases from J, the junction kept 7 bases outside the gene matches. This CDR3 is 13 amino acids long. CDR3 in amino acids: CATRTGDGYGYTF. The CDR3 nucleotides are TGTGCCACCCGGACAGGGGATGGCTATGGCTACACCTTC.

This clonotype appeared a few times. The V call is TRBV9, the J call TRBJ2-5, with no clear D. V dropped 0 bases and J dropped 3 bases, with 9 bases sitting between them. The CDR3 covers 14 residues. Germline CDR1 reads SGDLS; CDR2 reads YYNGEE. The CDR3, as DNA: TGTGCCAGCAGCGTAGAAAGCAGCAAAGAGACCCAGTACTTC. Translation gives CASSVESSKETQYF.

This clonotype was detected only a few times. This chain connects TRBV2 to TRBJ1-5; TRBD1 is a possible D gene (5 bases). In germline, CDR1 is SNHLY, CDR2 FYNNEI. V was cut by 0 bases and J by 7 bases, with 16 bases left in between. The CDR3 is 16 residues long. The CDR3 reads CASSEAMGRGGQPQHF. For the CDR3, the DNA is TGTGCCAGCAGTGAAGCAATGGGGAGGGGAGGCCAGCCCCAGCATTTT.

This clonotype was seen at least ten times. The J gene is TRBJ1-1, the V gene TRBV20-1, with a weak D call TRBD1 (6 bases). The CDR3 is 15 amino acids. Looked up from germline, CDR1 is DFQATT and CDR2 is SNEGSKA (reference sequence). The ends were cut back, 0 bases at V and 1 base at J, with 12 bases in the middle. The CDR3 DNA reads as TGCAGTGCTAGAGATTGGGGGGCCCAGAACACTGAAGCTTTCTTT. Residues: CSARDWGAQNTEAFF.

The chain couples TRBV30 to TRBJ2-2, with TRBD2 matching 11 bases. The V and J ends lost 5 bases and 0 bases, in that order; junction bases with no gene match: 2. The CDR3 extends over 15 amino acids. Germline loops: CDR1 GTSNPN, CDR2 SVGIG (reference sequence). The CDR3 nucleotides read TGTGCCTGGGCACTAGCGGGGGCGAACACCGGGGAGCTGTTTTTT. Residues: CAWALAGANTGELFF.

J is TRBJ1-1 and V is TRBV29-1; D not certain. V gave up 6 bases and J gave up 2 bases, with 13 bases separating them. The CDR3 runs to 13 residues. CDR1 is SQVTM and CDR2 is ANQGSEA in the germline V gene. CDR3 loop: CSVRYRVNTEAFF. The CDR3 coding sequence is TGCAGCGTGCGCTACCGGGTCAACACTGAAGCTTTCTTT.

This clonotype has a handful of counts. The chain recombines TRBV20-1 with TRBJ2-3; D might be TRBD1 (6 bases). V lost 2 bases, J lost 2 bases, and 14 bases lay in between. Germline values: CDR1 DFQATT, CDR2 SNEGSKA (reference sequence). The CDR3 loop spans 15 amino acids. This CDR3 is CSARRIRTDTDTQYF. CDR3 DNA: TGCAGTGCTAGACGTATTAGGACAGACACAGATACGCAGTATTTT.

This clonotype turned up a few times. CDR3 bases: TGTGCCAGCAGGGCGGGACTAGGGAAATACAATGAGCAGTTCTTC. It yields the protein CASRAGLGKYNEQFF. The rearrangement uses TRBV6-2 or TRBV6-3 and TRBJ2-1; 8 nucleotides line up with TRBD2. This CDR3 is built from 15 residues. Losses at the gene ends were 6 bases for V and 4 bases for J; bases not matched to a gene: 8. The germline V gene encodes CDR1 MNHEY and CDR2 SVGEGT.

This clonotype was seen a few times. This sequence joins TRBV20-1 and TRBJ2-3, with 7 bases that match TRBD2. The junction had 9 bases not matched to a gene; V was cut back by 3 bases and J by 0 bases. The CDR3 spans 16 residues. Germline assignment: CDR1 DFQATT and CDR2 SNEGSKA (reference sequence). As DNA, the CDR3 is TGCAGTGCTAGGGCGTCGGGAGGTCAGAGCACAGATACGCAGTATTTT. It is translated as CSARASGGQSTDTQYF.